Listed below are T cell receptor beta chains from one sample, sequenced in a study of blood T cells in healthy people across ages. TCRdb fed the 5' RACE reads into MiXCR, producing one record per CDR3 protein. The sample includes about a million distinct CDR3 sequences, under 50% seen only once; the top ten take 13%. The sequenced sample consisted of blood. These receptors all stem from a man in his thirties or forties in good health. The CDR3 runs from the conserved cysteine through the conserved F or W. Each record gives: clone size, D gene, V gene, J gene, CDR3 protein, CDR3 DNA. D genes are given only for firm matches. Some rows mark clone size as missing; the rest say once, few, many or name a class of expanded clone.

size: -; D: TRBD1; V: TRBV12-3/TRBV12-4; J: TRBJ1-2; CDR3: CASSWGGQADGYTF; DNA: TGTGCCAGCTCTTGGGGGGGACAGGCCGATGGCTACACCTTC
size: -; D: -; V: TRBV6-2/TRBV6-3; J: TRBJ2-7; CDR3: CASSYTGFSYEQYF; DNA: TGTGCCAGCAGTTACACAGGGTTCTCCTACGAGCAGTACTTC
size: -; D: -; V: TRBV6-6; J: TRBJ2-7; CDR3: CASRRGELEQYF; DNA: TGTGCCAGCAGGAGGGGAGAGCTCGAGCAGTACTTC
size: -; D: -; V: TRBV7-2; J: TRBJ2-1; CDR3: CASSAGLREQFF; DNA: TGTGCCAGCAGCGCGGGACTCCGTGAGCAGTTCTTC
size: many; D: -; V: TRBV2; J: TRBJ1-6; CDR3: CASYRAFSYNSPLHF; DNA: TGTGCCAGCTATAGGGCCTTCTCCTATAATTCACCCCTCCACTTT
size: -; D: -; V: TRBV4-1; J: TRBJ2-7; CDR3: CASSQGQSINIHEQYF; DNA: TGCGCCAGCAGCCAAGGGCAGTCAATTAACATCCACGAGCAGTACTTC
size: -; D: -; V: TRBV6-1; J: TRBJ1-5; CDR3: CASSENRGQPQHF; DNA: TGTGCCAGCAGTGAAAACCGGGGTCAGCCCCAGCATTTT
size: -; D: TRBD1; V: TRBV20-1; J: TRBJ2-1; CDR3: CSARAPGQGHNEQFF; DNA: TGCAGTGCTAGAGCGCCCGGACAGGGCCACAATGAGCAGTTCTTC
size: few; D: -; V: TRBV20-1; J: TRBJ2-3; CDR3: CSASLRDFGTDTQYF; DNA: TGCAGTGCTAGCCTCCGGGACTTTGGCACAGATACGCAGTATTTT
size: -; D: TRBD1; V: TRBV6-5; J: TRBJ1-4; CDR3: CASSYRPGTGGEKLFF; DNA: TGTGCCAGCAGTTACCGACCCGGGACAGGGGGCGAAAAACTGTTTTTT
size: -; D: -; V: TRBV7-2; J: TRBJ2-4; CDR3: CASSVGSENIQYF; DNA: TGTGCCAGCAGCGTGGGAAGTGAAAACATTCAGTACTTC
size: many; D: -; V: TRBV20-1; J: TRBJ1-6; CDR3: CSARWGGNNSPLHF; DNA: TGCAGTGCTAGATGGGGGGGCAATAATTCACCCCTCCACTTT
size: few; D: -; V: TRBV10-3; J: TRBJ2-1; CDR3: CAISDEKGFGEQFF; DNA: TGTGCCATCAGTGATGAGAAGGGGTTCGGCGAGCAGTTCTTC
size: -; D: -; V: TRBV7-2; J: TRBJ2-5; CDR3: CASSLLGREAETQYF; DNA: TGTGCCAGCAGCTTACTGGGCAGGGAGGCAGAGACCCAGTACTTC
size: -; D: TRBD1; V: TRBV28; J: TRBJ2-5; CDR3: CASSPTGTGGGQTQYF; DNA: TGTGCCAGCAGTCCCACCGGGACAGGGGGCGGACAGACCCAGTACTTC
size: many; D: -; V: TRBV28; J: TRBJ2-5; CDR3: CAVRGYQETQYF; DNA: TGTGCCGTGCGCGGGTACCAAGAGACCCAGTACTTC
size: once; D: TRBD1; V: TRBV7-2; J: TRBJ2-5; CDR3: CASSYQTGTAQETQYF; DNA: TGTGCCAGCAGTTATCAAACCGGGACAGCACAAGAGACCCAGTACTTC
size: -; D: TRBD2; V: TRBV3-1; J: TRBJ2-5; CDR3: CASSPSGGLETQYF; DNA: TGTGCCAGCAGCCCTAGCGGGGGATTAGAGACCCAGTACTTC
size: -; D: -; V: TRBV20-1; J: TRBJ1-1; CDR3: CSAGEVVAEAFF; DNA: TGCAGCGCCGGGGAGGTGGTGGCTGAAGCTTTCTTT
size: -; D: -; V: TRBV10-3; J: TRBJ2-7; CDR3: CAISESWSSYEQYF; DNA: TGTGCCATCAGTGAGTCGTGGAGTTCCTACGAGCAGTACTTC
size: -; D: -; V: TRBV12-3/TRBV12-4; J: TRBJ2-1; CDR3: CASSLTAGNEQFF; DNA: TGTGCCAGCAGTTTAACCGCAGGGAATGAGCAGTTCTTC